These T cell receptor beta chains were read from a single sample in a study of PD-L1 blockade in urothelial cancer. The table came from immunoSEQ multiplex PCR; TCRdb's copy has only in-frame clones and leaves some out. The profile shows about 91,000 clones, approximately 91% of them singletons. This specimen was PBMCs, taken around atezolizumab (anti-PD-L1) treatment. The receptors derive from a man aged 55 to 69 with urothelial cancer. CDR3s include the opening cysteine and the closing phenylalanine or tryptophan.

TRBV5-6	TRBJ1-6	CASYRDRGVSYNSPLHF
TRBV2	TRBJ2-7	CASSEEGTGAHEQYF
TRBV10-1	TRBJ2-1	CASHRAWGGSSYNEQFF
TRBV30	TRBJ2-5	CAWSGGGQQETQYF
TRBV30	TRBJ2-7	CAWSQGGTAYEQYF
TRBV6-6	TRBJ1-3	CASSYPPGSSGNTIYF
TRBV19	TRBJ1-5	CASSLRPGRGRLSNQPQHF
TRBV9	TRBJ2-7	CASSAQSGDEQYF
TRBV9	TRBJ1-6	CASSVERTANSPLHF
TRBV7-2	TRBJ2-2	CASRSGGTGELFF
TRBV7-2	TRBJ1-6	CASSLFPGRINSPLHF
TRBV29-1	TRBJ2-3	CSVVGAGVGTDTQYF
TRBV6-7	TRBJ1-4	CASSLRDSQSTNEKLFF
TRBV6-5	TRBJ2-2	CASSAGLAGAGELFF
TRBV28	TRBJ1-5	CASSLPTSNQPQHF
TRBV27	TRBJ2-7	CASRRTGGAFHEQYF
TRBV2	TRBJ1-1	CASSGTVSLTGAEAFF
TRBV7-3	TRBJ2-7	CASSLTGQGPYEQYF
TRBV9	TRBJ1-5	CASSVPDRSQPQHF
TRBV30	TRBJ2-5	CAWSQYRETQYF
TRBV7-2	TRBJ2-7	CASSLRGGDDEQYF
TRBV15	TRBJ1-5	CATSREGPNSNQPQHF
TRBV5-1	TRBJ2-5	CASSSQGQGEKETQYF
TRBV18	TRBJ2-6	CASSPSVLSGANVLTF
TRBV5-8	TRBJ1-5	CASSLGDRGNQPQHF
TRBV19	TRBJ2-3	CASGGTDTQYF
TRBV6-1	TRBJ2-7	CASSEAGRGTYEQYF
TRBV2	TRBJ2-5	CASSALPGRGETQYF
TRBV10-3	TRBJ1-6	CAISEQNSPLHF
TRBV25-1	TRBJ2-7	CASSEGGGRQYF
TRBV2	TRBJ2-3	CASSGRTGTDTQYF
TRBV5-1	TRBJ2-5	CASSLVAGEGETQYF
TRBV4-3	TRBJ2-4	CASSQDTTGSLNIQYF
TRBV7-8	TRBJ2-7	CASSMGLVREQYF
TRBV6-5	TRBJ2-5	CASSRGGGQETQYF
TRBV6-1	TRBJ2-7	CASGREVPYEQYF
TRBV2	TRBJ1-1	CATADRVQYTEAFF
TRBV19	TRBJ1-6	CASSTTPGQNSPLHF
TRBV6-5	TRBJ1-2	CASSYIGGLGYTF
TRBV4-3	TRBJ1-2	CASSQDAKSGGNYGYTF
TRBV5-4	TRBJ1-1	CASSLSRANTEAFF
TRBV6-4	TRBJ2-7	CASSPPWTSGGAYEQYF
TRBV6-5	TRBJ1-5	CASRQAGNQPQHF
TRBV9	TRBJ1-3	CASSFTTGGSGNTIYF
TRBV29-1	TRBJ2-5	CSPSYQETQYF
TRBV27	TRBJ2-7	CASSFDRLSSYEQYF
TRBV9	TRBJ1-1	CASSVGLPGQGITEAFF
TRBV19	TRBJ1-2	CASSDYYGYTF
TRBV6-5	TRBJ1-2	CANRGPGGGYTF
TRBV7-2	TRBJ2-4	CASSSGSSPEYIQYF
TRBV6-1	TRBJ2-3	CASSELAGVGTDTQYF
TRBV10-1	TRBJ1-5	CASSDQEKPQHF
TRBV9	TRBJ2-1	CASSVRGGNEQFF